This T cell receptor beta chain was sequenced in a study of OX40 agonist ivuxolimab in advanced cancers. Study details: Having had anti-PD-1, anti-PD-L1 or anti-CTLA-4 therapy before was allowed, and more than 35% had some. General study points: Certain nonresponding patients likewise had low normalized T-cell clonal expansion. Clonal expansion from baseline to week 6 occurred in both CD4+ and CD8+ T cells. The mean number of expanded clones was higher in CD8+ T cells than in CD4+.

Data came from immunoSEQ multiplex PCR; TCRdb stores just in-frame clones and leaves some out. Here the sample spans 55,000 to 70,000 clones, approximately 84% being singletons. Germline CDR1 is MNHEY and CDR2 is SMNVEV (reference sequence). V dropped 0 bases and J dropped 6 bases, with 8 bases sitting between them. This CDR3 region has 13 residues. This clone is a singleton in its sample. Its antigen is not identified. Sample: CD4+ or CD8+ T cells sorted from blood, taken in a trial of the OX40 agonist ivuxolimab. The chain carries TRBV27 and TRBJ1-1; a possible D gene is TRBD1 (6 bases). This TCR was sampled from an adult with an advanced solid tumor such as melanoma, head and neck, liver or kidney cancer. CDR3 coding DNA: TGTGCCAGCAGTTTATCAACAGGGCCTGAAGCTTTCTTT. This encodes CASSLSTGPEAFF.